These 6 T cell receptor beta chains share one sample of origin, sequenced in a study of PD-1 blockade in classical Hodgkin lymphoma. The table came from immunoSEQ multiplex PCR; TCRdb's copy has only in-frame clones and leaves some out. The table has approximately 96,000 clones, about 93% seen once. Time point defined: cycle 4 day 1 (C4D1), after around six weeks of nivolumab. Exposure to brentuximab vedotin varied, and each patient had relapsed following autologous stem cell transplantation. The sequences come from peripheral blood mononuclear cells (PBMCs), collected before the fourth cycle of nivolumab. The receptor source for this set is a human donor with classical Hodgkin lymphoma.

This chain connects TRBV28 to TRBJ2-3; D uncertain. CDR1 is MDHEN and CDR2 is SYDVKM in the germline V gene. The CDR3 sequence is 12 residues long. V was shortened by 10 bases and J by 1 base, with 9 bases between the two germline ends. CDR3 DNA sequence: TGTGCCACCCATAAGGGCACAGATACGCAGTATTTT. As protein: CATHKGTDTQYF.

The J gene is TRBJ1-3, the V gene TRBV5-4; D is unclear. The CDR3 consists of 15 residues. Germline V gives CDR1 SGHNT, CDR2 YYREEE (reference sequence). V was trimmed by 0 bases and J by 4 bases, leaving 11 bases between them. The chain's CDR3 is CASSLEQTIGNTIYF. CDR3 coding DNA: TGTGCCAGCAGCTTGGAACAGACTATAGGAAACACCATATATTTT. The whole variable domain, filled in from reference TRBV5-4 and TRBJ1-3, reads ETGVTQSPTHLIKTRGQQVTLRCSSQSGHNTVSWYQQALGQGPQFIFQYYREEENGRGNFPPRFSGLQFPNYSSELNVNALELDDSALYLCASSLEQTIGNTIYFGEGSWLTVV.

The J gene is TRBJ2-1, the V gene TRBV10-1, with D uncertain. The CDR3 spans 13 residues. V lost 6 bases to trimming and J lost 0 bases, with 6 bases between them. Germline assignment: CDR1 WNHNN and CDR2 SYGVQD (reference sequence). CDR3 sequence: CASSPSSYNEQFF. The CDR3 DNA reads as TGCGCCAGCAGCCCAAGCTCCTACAATGAGCAGTTCTTC.

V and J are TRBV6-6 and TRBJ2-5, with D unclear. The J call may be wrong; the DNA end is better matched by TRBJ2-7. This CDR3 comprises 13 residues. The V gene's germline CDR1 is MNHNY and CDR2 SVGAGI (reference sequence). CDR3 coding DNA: TGTGCCAGCAGTTACTCGAGTAGAATCGAGCAGTACTTC. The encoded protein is CASSYSSRIEQYF.

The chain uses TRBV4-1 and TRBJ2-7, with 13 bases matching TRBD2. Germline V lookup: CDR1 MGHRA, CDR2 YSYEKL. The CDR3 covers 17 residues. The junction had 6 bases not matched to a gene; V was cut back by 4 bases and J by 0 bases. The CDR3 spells CASSRGWTSGSSYEQYF. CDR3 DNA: TGCGCCAGCAGCCGCGGGTGGACTAGCGGGAGCTCCTACGAGCAGTACTTC.

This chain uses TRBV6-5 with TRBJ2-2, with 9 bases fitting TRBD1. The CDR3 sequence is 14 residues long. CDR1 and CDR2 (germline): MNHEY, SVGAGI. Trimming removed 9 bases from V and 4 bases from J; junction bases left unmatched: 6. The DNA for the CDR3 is TGTGCCAGTATCGGACAGGGGCCCACCGGGGAGCTGTTTTTT. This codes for CASIGQGPTGELFF.